This section outlines one T cell receptor beta chain sequence together with its context. No antigen is known for it. This record comes from a study of beta chain features in type 1 diabetes. Overall study findings and caveats: Shortening of TCRB CDR3s, moderate but significant, appeared in all four CD4+ subsets of Type 1 diabetes patients.

The CDR3 is 13 residues long. Looked up from germline, CDR1 is SQVTM and CDR2 is ANQGSEA. V was cut by 8 bases and J by 4 bases, with 18 bases left in between. The whole isolated RNA underwent reverse transcription, so sequencing captured expressed TCRB transcripts. Sequencing was performed with immunoSEQ multiplex PCR; in TCRdb, only in-frame clones are kept and a portion is missing. The sample contains about 150,000 clones, around 9% of which appear only once. This TCR was recovered from a woman aged 25 to 39 with type 1 diabetes. The genes are TRBV29-1 and TRBJ2-7; weak D call: TRBD1 (5 bases). The sequenced sample consisted of central memory CD4+ T cells from blood. The CDR3 sequence: CSISAGWTYEQYF. DNA for the CDR3: TGCAGCATATCGGCAGGGTGGACGTACGAGCAGTACTTC.